The sequence of this TCR beta chain was determined in a study of T cell repertoires in cytomegalovirus infection. This clonotype was seen repeatedly, ten times or more. Its target is not known. Study results and caveats: What dominated the ex vivo response were HLA-C-restricted CMV-specific TCR beta clonotypes.

TCRdb ran MiXCR on the reads and lists one entry per CDR3 protein. Of roughly 190,000 distinct CDR3 sequences in the sample, 8% to 10% were seen once. Trimming took 5 bases from V and 5 from J, leaving 9 bases between them. Germline V gene sequence: CDR1 ENHRY, CDR2 SYGVKD. CDR3 size: 12 residues. Sequencing was carried out using PBMCs. This TCR derives from a human donor in good health (CMV status not recorded). Some clones in this sample may be carry-over from other donors' samples. The chain links TRBV10-3 to TRBJ1-1; D is unresolved. The CDR3 spells CAISRGGTEAFF. CDR3 bases: TGTGCCATCAGTCGAGGTGGGACTGAAGCTTTCTTT.